The 21 T cell receptor beta chains in this list originate from one sample, sequenced in a study of vaccination and CD4 T cells after COVID-19. No antigen has been assigned to these receptors. Sequencing of the DNA from cultured CD4+ T cells was carried out with the Oncomine TCR Beta short-read assay. TCRdb reprocessed the PCR reads with MiXCR, giving one entry per CDR3 protein. The sample contains about 16,000 distinct CDR3 sequences, roughly four fifths of which appear only once. Treatment noted: approximately 11-day PBMC culture with coronavirus spike peptide pools or control peptides (ViraFEST assay). The input for sequencing was CD4+ T cells from blood, cultured in vitro, taken after SARS-CoV-2 vaccination. All receptors derive from a human donor who received a COVID-19 vaccine.

V gene TRBV20-1 combines with J gene TRBJ2-4; no clear D gene. Deletions cut 3 bases from V and 9 bases from J, with 12 bases between. The germline CDR1 and CDR2 sequences are DFQATT and SNEGSKA (reference sequence). The CDR3 runs 12 residues. Here the CDR3 DNA reads TGCAGTGCTAGTCCCGCCGTTCCCATTCAGTACTTC. Translated: CSASPAVPIQYF.

The chain is built from TRBV29-1 and TRBJ2-3; no definite D call. V was trimmed by 6 bases and J by 3 bases, leaving 10 bases between them. Germline assignment: CDR1 SQVTM and CDR2 ANQGSEA. CDR3 length: 12 amino acids. The CDR3 nucleotides are TGCAGCGTAGTTTCAGTGACAGATACGCAGTATTTT. As protein: CSVVSVTDTQYF.

The V gene is TRBV20-1, the J gene TRBJ1-2; D perhaps matches TRBD1 (5 bases). The CDR3 consists of 13 residues. Trimming removed 6 bases from V and 2 bases from J, with 13 bases in between. Germline CDR1 is DFQATT and CDR2 is SNEGSKA (reference sequence). CDR3 sequence: CSAERDPNYGYTF. The CDR3 DNA sequence: TGCAGTGCAGAGAGGGACCCGAACTATGGCTACACCTTC.

This clonotype appeared a few times. The chain recombines TRBV20-1 with TRBJ1-5; TRBD1 agrees at 10 bases. The trim removed 0 bases at V and 4 bases at J, leaving 6 bases unmatched. Germline loops: CDR1 DFQATT, CDR2 SNEGSKA (reference sequence). The CDR3 covers 16 residues. CDR3 residues: CSARDGTGAWNQPQHF. The CDR3 DNA reads TGCAGTGCTAGAGATGGGACAGGGGCATGGAATCAGCCCCAGCATTTT.

By its share, this clonotype is large. The V call is TRBV20-1, the J call TRBJ2-7, with 10 bases aligning to TRBD1. V was clipped by 5 bases and J by 5 bases; unmatched bases: 6. Germline V gene sequence: CDR1 DFQATT, CDR2 SNEGSKA (reference sequence). The CDR3 is made up of 13 amino acids. CDR3 sequence: CSARRQGANEQYF. In DNA form, the CDR3 reads TGCAGTGCTCGCCGACAGGGGGCGAACGAGCAGTACTTC.

The chain is built from TRBV6-5 and TRBJ1-6; D call uncertain. This CDR3 spans 14 amino acids. The germline CDR1 and CDR2 sequences are MNHEY and SVGAGI. V shed 4 bases and J shed 8 bases, with 12 bases lying between them. CDR3: CASSLRHRYSPLHF. CDR3 bases: TGTGCCAGCAGTTTGCGACACAGATATTCACCCCTCCACTTT.

Judged by abundance, this clonotype is medium-sized. This rearrangement joins TRBV5-6 to TRBJ1-5; D is uncertain. CDR3 length: 14 residues. The germline CDR1 and CDR2 sequences are SGHDT and YYEEEE. V was shortened by 0 bases and J by 1 base, with 5 bases between the two germline ends. Here the CDR3 DNA reads TGTGCCAGCAGCTTGGAGCCGAGCAATCAGCCCCAGCATTTT. Translated: CASSLEPSNQPQHF.

The V gene is TRBV29-1, the J gene TRBJ2-3, with a possible D match to TRBD2 (6 bases). Trimming left V 8 bases short and J 0 bases short, with 15 bases between. Germline lookup yields CDR1 SQVTM and CDR2 ANQGSEA. The CDR3 length is 14 residues. CDR3 DNA sequence: TGCAGCTCAGGGACTGCGACTAGCACAGATACGCAGTATTTT. Amino acids: CSSGTATSTDTQYF.

The genes are TRBV12-3 or TRBV12-4 and TRBJ1-5, with D perhaps matching TRBD1 (6 bases). The germline V and J ends were trimmed by 8 bases and 2 bases, with 25 bases remaining between them. This CDR3 spans 18 amino acids. The CDR3 DNA reads as TGTGCCAGCCCCAAGGGAGGGGGTCCGAGGGGGGGCAATCAGCCCCAGCATTTT. Amino acid sequence: CASPKGGGPRGGNQPQHF.

The chain joins TRBV14 to TRBJ1-2, with 9 bases fitting TRBD1. With 1 base clipped from V and 6 bases from J, the junction kept 3 bases outside the gene matches. Germline CDR1 reads SGHDN; CDR2 reads FVKESK. The CDR3 totals 14 residues. The CDR3 bases are TGTGCCAGCAGCCAAGTGGGGACAGGGAATGGCTACACCTTC. Residues: CASSQVGTGNGYTF.

The chain has TRBV6-2 or TRBV6-3 and TRBJ2-1; 10 nucleotides line up with TRBD2. The germline V gene encodes CDR1 MNHEY and CDR2 SVGEGT. V lost 6 bases and J lost 4; bases outside the gene matches: 6. CDR3 length equals 15 residues. CDR3 coding DNA: TGTGCCAGCAGGCCTAGCGGGGGACAATACAATGAGCAGTTCTTC. It codes for CASRPSGGQYNEQFF.

V usage is TRBV29-1 and J usage is TRBJ2-7, with D maybe TRBD2 (5 bases). This CDR3 contains 11 residues. The V gene lost 3 bases and the J gene lost 2 bases, with 5 bases spanning the gap. Germline V gene sequence: CDR1 SQVTM, CDR2 ANQGSEA. The chain's CDR3 is CSVERAYEQYF. DNA for the CDR3: TGCAGCGTTGAGAGGGCCTACGAGCAGTACTTC.

The rearrangement uses TRBV5-1 and TRBJ1-1; no clear D. CDR3 length equals 15 residues. Trimming shortened V by 0 bases and J by 2 bases, and 11 bases separated the two germline ends. Per the germline V gene, CDR1 is SGHRS and CDR2 is YFSETQ. The CDR3 loop is CASSLVPNSNTEAFF. The CDR3 DNA reads TGCGCCAGCAGCTTGGTTCCCAACTCAAACACTGAAGCTTTCTTT.

This clonotype was counted between two and nine times. The chain uses TRBV12-3 or TRBV12-4 and TRBJ1-6; TRBD1 aligns across 7 bases. The CDR3 spans 18 residues. J lost 0 bases, V lost 5 bases, and 10 bases had no gene match. CDR3 sequence reads: CASSRTGQASSYNSPLHF. The CDR3 DNA sequence: TGTGCCAGCAGTCGCACCGGACAGGCGAGCTCCTATAATTCACCCCTCCACTTT.

The rearrangement joins TRBV20-1 to TRBJ1-5; D gene ambiguous. Per germline, CDR1 DFQATT and CDR2 SNEGSKA (reference sequence). Trimming cost V 3 bases and J 0 bases, with 3 bases left between them. This CDR3 contains 12 residues. The CDR3 here is CSASRSNQPQHF. CDR3 coding DNA: TGCAGTGCTAGTCGTAGCAATCAGCCCCAGCATTTT.

DNA of the CDR3: TGTGCCAGCAGTGAATCCCCGGACAGGGGGCAATACTTAAGCTCCTATAATTCACCCCTCCACTTT. This gives the protein CASSESPDRGQYLSSYNSPLHF. V gene TRBV6-1 combines with J gene TRBJ1-6; 11 nucleotides match TRBD1. CDR1 is MNHNS, CDR2 SASEGT, per germline. The CDR3 is made up of 22 amino acids. The V gene end was trimmed by 2 bases and the J gene end by 0 bases; junction bases not matched to a gene: 15.

This sequence joins TRBV20-1 and TRBJ2-1, with 8 nucleotides matching TRBD1. The CDR3 loop spans 14 amino acids. Trimming took 4 bases from V and 3 from J; bases not matched to a gene: 5. Germline values: CDR1 DFQATT, CDR2 SNEGSKA (reference sequence). CDR3 nucleotides: TGCAGTGCTAAACCGGGACAGGACTACAATGAGCAGTTCTTC. It specifies CSAKPGQDYNEQFF.

The rearrangement links TRBV6-1 to TRBJ1-5; D is undetermined. Trimming stripped 2 bases from V and 3 bases from J, with 20 bases between. The germline V gene has CDR1 MNHNS and CDR2 SASEGT. This CDR3 comprises 18 residues. CDR3 in DNA: TGTGCCAGCAGTGAATACGCGGTTAAGGGTTACGACAATCAGCCCCAGCATTTT. Translated, it gives CASSEYAVKGYDNQPQHF.

The chain is built from TRBV24-1 and TRBJ1-5; 10 bases align to TRBD1. V trimming: 3 bases; J trimming: 3 bases; junction bases outside the gene matches: 4. CDR1 and CDR2 from the germline V gene are KGHDR and SFDVKD. The CDR3 is made up of 16 amino acids. CDR3 nucleotides: TGTGCCACCAGTGATGCCGGGACAGGGGCCAATCAGCCCCAGCATTTT. As protein: CATSDAGTGANQPQHF.

The CDR3 sequence is CAWTDPTGQSHQETQYF. CDR3 DNA sequence: TGTGCCTGGACCGACCCGACAGGCCAAAGTCATCAAGAGACCCAGTACTTC. V is TRBV30 and J is TRBJ2-5; the D gene is possibly TRBD1 (6 bases). Trimming removed 4 bases from V and 2 bases from J, with 23 bases in between. The CDR3 runs 17 residues. Germline CDR1 GTSNPN, CDR2 SVGIG (reference sequence).

In its sample, this clonotype was seen a few times. The rearrangement uses TRBV5-4 and TRBJ2-2, with 15 positions matching TRBD2. This CDR3 spans 16 amino acids. Germline values: CDR1 SGHNT, CDR2 YYREEE (reference sequence). V shed 4 bases, J shed 5 bases, and the junction held 3 bases outside the gene matches. CDR3 region: CASSRTSGGETGELFF. The CDR3 coding sequence is TGTGCCAGCAGCCGGACTAGCGGGGGGGAAACCGGGGAGCTGTTTTTT. The entire variable domain, with the rest obtained from reference TRBV5-4 and TRBJ2-2, is as follows: ETGVTQSPTHLIKTRGQQVTLRCSSQSGHNTVSWYQQALGQGPQFIFQYYREEENGRGNFPPRFSGLQFPNYSSELNVNALELDDSALYLCASSRTSGGETGELFFGEGSRLTVL.